This TCR beta chain was profiled in a study of T-cell reconstitution after alpha-beta-depleted transplantation in children. The CDR3 has 12 residues. Trimming shortened V by 3 bases and J by 6 bases, and 3 bases separated the two germline ends. Germline CDR1 and CDR2: SEHNR and FQNEAQ (reference sequence). This clonotype was detected ten times or more. For TCRbeta, the library was prepared with unique molecular identifiers. TCRdb re-called the PCR reads through MiXCR, storing one row per CDR3 protein. The data hold 180,000 or so distinct CDR3 sequences, with roughly 6.3% observed a single time. The rearrangement uses TRBV7-9 and TRBJ1-6; D gene uncertain. The sequenced sample was PBMCs, obtained before TCRalphabeta/CD19-depleted stem cell transplant. The sequence was obtained from a girl less than two years old with combined immunodeficiency, due to receive a stem cell transplant. The CDR3 DNA follows: TGTGCCAGCAGCTTTTTTAATTCACCCCTCCACTTT. Encoded protein: CASSFFNSPLHF.